These T cell receptor beta chains were read from a single sample in a study of T-cell reconstitution after alpha-beta-depleted transplantation in children. TCRdb ran MiXCR on the PCR reads and lists one entry per CDR3 protein. The table includes 700,000 to 950,000 distinct CDR3 sequences, around 17% detected once. The sample was PBMCs, mostly from graft donor cells, taken 360 days after TCRalphabeta/CD19-depleted stem cell transplant. These receptors were obtained from a male patient younger than 18 who had a stem cell transplant for acute lymphoblastic leukemia, so the T cells may come from the graft donor. CDR3s include the opening cysteine and the closing phenylalanine or tryptophan. The D gene is left open where the match is weak. The size field is filled for only some rows; it gives once, few, many or a size class.

TGTGCCAGCAGCTTGGGACTAGCGGGAGCGAGAGATACGCAGTATTTT	CASSLGLAGARDTQYF	TRBD2	NA	TRBJ2-3	TRBV7-3
TGCAGCGTTGAGGGACACGGCACAGATACGCAGTATTTT	CSVEGHGTDTQYF	NA	few	TRBJ2-3	TRBV29-1
TGTGCCAGCAGCTTATTGGCACAGGGGCTCTACGAGCAGTACTTC	CASSLLAQGLYEQYF	TRBD1	few	TRBJ2-7	TRBV7-9
TGCAGTGCAACAGATCTGCGTGAAGCTTTCTTT	CSATDLREAFF	NA	few	TRBJ1-1	TRBV20-1
TGCAGTGCCAATAGCGGGAGATTAGAGACCCAGTACTTC	CSANSGRLETQYF	TRBD2	NA	TRBJ2-5	TRBV20-1
TGCGCCAGCAGCCCTCACGGAAACGAGCAGTACTTC	CASSPHGNEQYF	NA	NA	TRBJ2-7	TRBV5-1
TGTGCCAGCTCTCGGGCGTACACTGAAGCTTTCTTT	CASSRAYTEAFF	NA	NA	TRBJ1-1	TRBV7-8
TGTGCCAGCAGTAAAGGACTAGCGGGAGTTTACGAGCAGTACTTC	CASSKGLAGVYEQYF	TRBD2	few	TRBJ2-7	TRBV6-1
TGTGCCAGCAGGGCCGGCAACTATGGCTACACCTTC	CASRAGNYGYTF	NA	NA	TRBJ1-2	TRBV9
TGTGCCAGCAGTTTATTTTCCAGCTTGGCAGATACGCAGTATTTT	CASSLFSSLADTQYF	NA	few	TRBJ2-3	TRBV27
TGCGCCAGCAGTTGGGAGGCTAGCTGGGGATCCTACGAGCAGTACTTC	CASSWEASWGSYEQYF	NA	few	TRBJ2-7	TRBV5-1
TGCGCCAGCAGTGGCGGGATCTTCAACAATGAGCAGTTCTTC	CASSGGIFNNEQFF	NA	NA	TRBJ2-1	TRBV10-1
TGTGCCAGCAGCAAAAAGGAGACCACCGGGGAGCTGTTTTTT	CASSKKETTGELFF	NA	NA	TRBJ2-2	TRBV3-1
TGTGCCAGCTCACCACCTACTTGGGACAGGGACAACGAGCAGTACTTC	CASSPPTWDRDNEQYF	TRBD1	NA	TRBJ2-7	TRBV18
TGTGCCAGCAGCCCCCTGAGGAGGGTTGAGCAGTTCTTC	CASSPLRRVEQFF	NA	many	TRBJ2-1	TRBV14
TGTGCCAGCAGCCCTCGACCCGGGGACGAGCAGTACTTC	CASSPRPGDEQYF	NA	NA	TRBJ2-7	TRBV9
TGTGCCAGCTCACCGCTAGCGGGAGAAAGGGGAAACATTCAGTACTTC	CASSPLAGERGNIQYF	TRBD2	few	TRBJ2-4	TRBV18
TGTGCCAGCAGTGAATCGGGGACGGGGGGGCACTATGGCTACACCTTC	CASSESGTGGHYGYTF	NA	few	TRBJ1-2	TRBV25-1
TGCGCCAGCAGCTTGGCTTTCGGTGACCCACGAAGTCCCTACGAGCAGTACTTC	CASSLAFGDPRSPYEQYF	NA	NA	TRBJ2-7	TRBV5-1
TGTGCCAGCAGTTTATTTGGGGGGATACGCTCCTATAATTCACCCCTCCACTTT	CASSLFGGIRSYNSPLHF	NA	NA	TRBJ1-6	TRBV27
TGCGCCAGCAGCTTGGAACTCAGCGGATTAAGCTCCTACAATGAGCAGTTCTTC	CASSLELSGLSSYNEQFF	NA	NA	TRBJ2-1	TRBV5-1